This T cell receptor (beta chain) is from a study of cytomegalovirus exposure and HLA in healthy donors. Study-level background: As released early, the data held roughly 85 million unique TCRs from HLA-typed donors. Study results and limitations: The classifier reportedly diagnosed cytomegalovirus status with high specificity and sensitivity. From TCR beta sequences, most subjects' HLA-A and HLA-B alleles were reportedly predicted accurately. A later analysis linked a missense DCLRE1C variant to TCR beta V- and J-gene trimming.

PCR employed 60 Vbeta and 13 Jbeta primers. The table came from immunoSEQ multiplex PCR; TCRdb's copy has only in-frame clones and leaves some out. The table has about 160,000 clones, over 70% seen once. With respect to this clone: Its target is not known.

This CDR3 spans 13 amino acids. CDR1 and CDR2 (germline): ENHRY, SYGVKD. With 8 bases removed from V and 0 bases from J, the gap between germline ends came to 8 bases. The sequencing sample was made of PBMCs. V and J are TRBV10-3 and TRBJ1-5; D gene unclear. This TCR was recovered from a woman aged 45-59 years in good health and CMV-seropositive. CDR3 residues: CAIAGYSNQPQHF. CDR3 bases: TGTGCCATCGCAGGATATAGCAATCAGCCCCAGCATTTT.